These T cell receptor beta chains were read from a single sample in a study of Ad26.COV2.S vaccination and SARS-CoV-2 variants. Using immunoSEQ multiplex PCR, the repertoire was profiled, and TCRdb retains in-frame clones only, with some absent. The sample contains 400,000 to 450,000 clones, 90% of which appear only once. Specimen: peripheral blood, collected in a trial of Ad26.COV2.S vaccine versus placebo. Receptors were obtained from a person between 18 and 65 years old who received the Ad26.COV2.S COVID-19 vaccine or a placebo. CDR3s include the opening cysteine and the closing phenylalanine or tryptophan. D genes are given only for firm matches.

D gene,V gene,CDR3 protein
-,TRBV13,CASSLGTPQRVYNEQFF
TRBD2,TRBV6-5,CASRLAGPETQYF
-,TRBV27,CASSLSGSSEQYF
-,TRBV5-4,CASSRDSHYGYTF
-,TRBV4-3,CASSQEGRNYNEKLFF
-,TRBV5-1,CASSLAVSAIGEQFF
TRBD2,TRBV5-5,CASSLASGSFYEQYF
TRBD1,TRBV19,CASRTDEETGSTEAFF
TRBD1,TRBV5-5,CASTITGQGGYEQFF
-,TRBV28,CASSSSGAGMNTEAFF
-,TRBV10-3,CAISEENVHEQYF
TRBD1,TRBV6-4,CASSLGGWYNEQFF
-,TRBV7-9,CASSLKSAAGEQFF
-,TRBV4-3,CASSQAADTRWTEAFF